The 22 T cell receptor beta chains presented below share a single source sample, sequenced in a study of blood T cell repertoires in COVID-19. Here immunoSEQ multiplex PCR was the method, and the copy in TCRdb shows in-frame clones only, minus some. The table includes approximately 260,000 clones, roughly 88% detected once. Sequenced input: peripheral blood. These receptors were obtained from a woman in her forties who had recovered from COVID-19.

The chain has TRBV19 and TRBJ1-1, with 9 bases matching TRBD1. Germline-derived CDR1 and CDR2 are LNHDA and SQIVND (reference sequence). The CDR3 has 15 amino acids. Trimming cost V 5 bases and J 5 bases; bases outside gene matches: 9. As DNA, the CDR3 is TGTGCCAGTAGTGCCAAGACAGGGGGTTCTACTGAAGCTTTCTTT. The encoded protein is CASSAKTGGSTEAFF.

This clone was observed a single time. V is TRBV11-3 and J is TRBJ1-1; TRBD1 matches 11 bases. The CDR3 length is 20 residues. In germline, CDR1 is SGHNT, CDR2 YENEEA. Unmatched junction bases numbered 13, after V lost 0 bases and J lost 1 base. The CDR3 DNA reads TGTGCCAGCAGCTTAGATGGGGTACGGTTGGGGACAGGGGGGAACACTGAAGCTTTCTTT. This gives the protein CASSLDGVRLGTGGNTEAFF.

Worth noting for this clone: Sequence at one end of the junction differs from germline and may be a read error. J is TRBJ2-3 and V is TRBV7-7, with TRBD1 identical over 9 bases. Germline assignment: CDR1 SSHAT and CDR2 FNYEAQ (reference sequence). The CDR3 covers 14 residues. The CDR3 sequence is CASSPRTGDNTQYF. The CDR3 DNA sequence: TGTGCTAGCAGCCCCCGGACAGGGGATAATACGCAGTATTTT. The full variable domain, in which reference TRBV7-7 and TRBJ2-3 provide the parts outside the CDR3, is GAGVSQSPRYKVTKRGQDVTLRCDPISSHATLYWYQQALGQGPEFLTYFNYEAQPDKSGLPSDRFSAERPEGSISTLTIQRTEQRDSAMYRCASSPRTGDNTQYFGPGTRLTVL.

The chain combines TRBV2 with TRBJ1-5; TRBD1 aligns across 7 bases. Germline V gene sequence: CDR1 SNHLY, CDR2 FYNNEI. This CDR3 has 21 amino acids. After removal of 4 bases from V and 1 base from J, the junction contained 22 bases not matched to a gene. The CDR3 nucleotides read TGTGCCAGCAGTGGCGAGGCAGCGAGACAGGGAATTTACTGGAGCAATCAGCCCCAGCATTTT. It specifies CASSGEAARQGIYWSNQPQHF.

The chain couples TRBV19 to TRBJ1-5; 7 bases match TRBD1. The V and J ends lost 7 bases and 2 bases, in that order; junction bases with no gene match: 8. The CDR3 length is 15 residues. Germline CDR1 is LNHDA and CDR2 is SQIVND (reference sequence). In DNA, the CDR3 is TGTGCCAGTACCGTGACAGGGAGCGGCAATCAGCCCCAGCATTTT. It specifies CASTVTGSGNQPQHF.

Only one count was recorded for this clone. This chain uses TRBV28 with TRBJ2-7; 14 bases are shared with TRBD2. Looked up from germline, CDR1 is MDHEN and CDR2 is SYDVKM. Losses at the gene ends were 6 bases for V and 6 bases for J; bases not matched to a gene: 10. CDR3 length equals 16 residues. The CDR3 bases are TGTGCCAGCAGAAAAACCGGGACTAGCGGGAGTCGCGAGCAGTACTTC. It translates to CASRKTGTSGSREQYF.

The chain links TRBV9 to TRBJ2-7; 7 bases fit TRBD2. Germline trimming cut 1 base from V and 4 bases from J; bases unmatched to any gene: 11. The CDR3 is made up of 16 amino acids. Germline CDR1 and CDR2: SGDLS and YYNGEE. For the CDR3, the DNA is TGTGCCAGCAGCGTAAGCAGGATAGCGGGCGAATACGAGCAGTACTTC. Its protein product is CASSVSRIAGEYEQYF.

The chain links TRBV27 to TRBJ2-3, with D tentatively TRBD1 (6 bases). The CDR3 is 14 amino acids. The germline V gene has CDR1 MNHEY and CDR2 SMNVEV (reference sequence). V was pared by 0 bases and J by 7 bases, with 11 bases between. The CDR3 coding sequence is TGTGCCAGCAGTTTATCGAGGGGACACCATACGCAGTATTTT. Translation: CASSLSRGHHTQYF.

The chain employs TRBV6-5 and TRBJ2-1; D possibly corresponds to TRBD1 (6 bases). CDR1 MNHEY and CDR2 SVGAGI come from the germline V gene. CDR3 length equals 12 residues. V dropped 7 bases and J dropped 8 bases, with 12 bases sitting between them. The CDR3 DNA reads TGTGCCAGCACACGAGAGGGGGATGAGCAGTTCTTC. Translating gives CASTREGDEQFF.

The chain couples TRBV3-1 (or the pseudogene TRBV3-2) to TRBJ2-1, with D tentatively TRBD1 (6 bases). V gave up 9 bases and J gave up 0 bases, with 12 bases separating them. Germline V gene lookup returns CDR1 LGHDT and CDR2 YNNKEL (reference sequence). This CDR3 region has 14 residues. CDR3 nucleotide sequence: TGTGCCAGTCGACAAGGGGGCTCCTACAATGAGCAGTTCTTC. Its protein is CASRQGGSYNEQFF.

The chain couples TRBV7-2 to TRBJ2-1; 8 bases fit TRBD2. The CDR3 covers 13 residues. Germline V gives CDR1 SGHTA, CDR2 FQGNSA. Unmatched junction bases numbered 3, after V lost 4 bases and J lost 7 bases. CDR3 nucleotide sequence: TGTGCCAGCAGCTCGACTAGCGAGAATGAGCAGTTCTTC. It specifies CASSSTSENEQFF.

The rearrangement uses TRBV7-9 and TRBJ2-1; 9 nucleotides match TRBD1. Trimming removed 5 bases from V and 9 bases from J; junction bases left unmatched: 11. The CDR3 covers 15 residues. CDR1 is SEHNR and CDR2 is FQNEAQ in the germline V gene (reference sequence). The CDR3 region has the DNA TGTGCCAGCAGCACCCGGACAGGGGTACTGAGTGAGCAGTTCTTC. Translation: CASSTRTGVLSEQFF.

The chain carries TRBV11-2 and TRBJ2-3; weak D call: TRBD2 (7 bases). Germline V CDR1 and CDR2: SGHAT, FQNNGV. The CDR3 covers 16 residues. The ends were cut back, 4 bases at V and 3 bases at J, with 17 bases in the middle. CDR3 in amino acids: CASSSGGLGGTDTQYF. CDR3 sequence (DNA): TGTGCCAGCAGCTCCGGGGGGCTAGGAGGAACAGATACGCAGTATTTT.

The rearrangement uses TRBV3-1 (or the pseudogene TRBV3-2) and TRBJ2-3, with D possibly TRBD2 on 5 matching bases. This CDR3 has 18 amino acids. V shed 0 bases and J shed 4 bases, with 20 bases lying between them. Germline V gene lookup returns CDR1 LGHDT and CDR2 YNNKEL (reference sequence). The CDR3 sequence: CASSQELNWVGVADTQYF. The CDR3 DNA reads TGTGCCAGCAGCCAAGAATTAAATTGGGTGGGAGTGGCAGATACGCAGTATTTT.

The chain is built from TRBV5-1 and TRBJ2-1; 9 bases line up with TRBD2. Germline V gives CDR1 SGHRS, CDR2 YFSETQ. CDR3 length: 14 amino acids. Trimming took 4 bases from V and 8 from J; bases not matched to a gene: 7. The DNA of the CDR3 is TGCGCCAGCAGCGGCGGGGGGGCCGATGATGAGCAGTTCTTC. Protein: CASSGGGADDEQFF.

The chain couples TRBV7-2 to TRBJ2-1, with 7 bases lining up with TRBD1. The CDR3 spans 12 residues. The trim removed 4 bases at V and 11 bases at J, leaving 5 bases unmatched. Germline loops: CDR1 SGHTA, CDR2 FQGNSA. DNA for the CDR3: TGTGCCAGCAGCTCCACGACAGGGAAGCAGTTCTTC. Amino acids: CASSSTTGKQFF.

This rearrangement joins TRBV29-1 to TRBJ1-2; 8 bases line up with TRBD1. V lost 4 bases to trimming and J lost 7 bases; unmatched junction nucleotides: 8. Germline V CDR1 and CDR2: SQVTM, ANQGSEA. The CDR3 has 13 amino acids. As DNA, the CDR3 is TGCAGCGTTGGCGACAGGGGTGGGGGTGGCTACACCTTC. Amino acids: CSVGDRGGGGYTF.

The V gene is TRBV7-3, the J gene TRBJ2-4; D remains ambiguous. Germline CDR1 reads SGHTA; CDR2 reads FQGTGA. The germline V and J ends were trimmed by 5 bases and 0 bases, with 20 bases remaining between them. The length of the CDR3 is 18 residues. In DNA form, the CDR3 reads TGTGCCAGCAGCCAAGACCCTCTGATGGCAGGAGCCAAAAACATTCAGTACTTC. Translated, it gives CASSQDPLMAGAKNIQYF.

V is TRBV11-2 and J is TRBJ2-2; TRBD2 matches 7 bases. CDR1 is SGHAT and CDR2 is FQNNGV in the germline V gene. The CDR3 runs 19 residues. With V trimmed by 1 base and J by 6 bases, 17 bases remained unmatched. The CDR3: CASSLAFAGREEIAGELFF. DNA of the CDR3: TGTGCCAGCAGCTTAGCGTTTGCGGGCCGGGAGGAAATCGCCGGGGAGCTGTTTTTT.

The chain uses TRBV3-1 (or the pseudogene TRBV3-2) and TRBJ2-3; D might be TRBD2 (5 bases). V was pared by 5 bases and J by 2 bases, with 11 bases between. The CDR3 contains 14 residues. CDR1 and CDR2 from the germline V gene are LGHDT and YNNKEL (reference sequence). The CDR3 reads CASSSSGTTDTQYF. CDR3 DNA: TGTGCCAGCAGCTCGAGCGGAACCACAGATACGCAGTATTTT.

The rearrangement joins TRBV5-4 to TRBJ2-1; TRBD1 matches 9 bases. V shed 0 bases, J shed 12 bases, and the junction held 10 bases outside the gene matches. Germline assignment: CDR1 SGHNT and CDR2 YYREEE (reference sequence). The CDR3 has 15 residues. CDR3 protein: CASSLAWGQGLRQFF. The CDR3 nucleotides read TGTGCCAGCAGCTTGGCCTGGGGACAGGGCCTTCGGCAGTTCTTC.

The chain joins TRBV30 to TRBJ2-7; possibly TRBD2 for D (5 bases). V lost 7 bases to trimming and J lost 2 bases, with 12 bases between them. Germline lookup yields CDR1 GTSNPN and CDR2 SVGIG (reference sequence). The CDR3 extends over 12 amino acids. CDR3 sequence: CAYGLNPYEQYF. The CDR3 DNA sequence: TGTGCCTATGGACTTAATCCCTACGAGCAGTACTTC.